The entry that follows covers one TCR beta chain sequence. This record comes from a study of control samples from healthy donors and cancer patients. Only in-frame clones appear in the TCRdb table, and some are missing; sequencing was by immunoSEQ multiplex PCR. Among 150,000 to 200,000 clones listed, 91% were seen once. Trimming at V came to 1 base and at J to 6 bases, leaving 1 base not matched to a gene. CDR1 SQVTM and CDR2 ANQGSEA come from the germline V gene. This CDR3 comprises 12 residues. The clonotype was recovered from a woman aged 25 to 39 in good health. Material for sequencing was blood. V is TRBV29-1 and J is TRBJ1-1, with TRBD1 identical over 8 bases. This chain's CDR3 is CSVEAGGSEAFF. CDR3 bases: TGCAGCGTTGAAGCAGGGGGCTCTGAAGCTTTCTTT. Full variable domain (missing parts from reference TRBV29-1 and TRBJ1-1): SAVISQKPSRDICQRGTSLTIQCQVDSQVTMMFWYRQQPGQSLTLIATANQGSEATYESGFVIDKFPISRPNLTFSTLTVSNMSPEDSSIYLCSVEAGGSEAFFGQGTRLTVV.